The 24 T cell receptor beta chains below come from one sample, sequenced in a study of blood T cell repertoires in COVID-19. Measured with immunoSEQ multiplex PCR; TCRdb has only the in-frame clones, and not every one. The data hold about 81,000 clones, with 90% to 95% observed a single time. The specimen sequenced was peripheral blood. These TCRs come from a human donor with active COVID-19. The donor label of this sample is uncertain.

V is TRBV6-5 and J is TRBJ1-5; 8 bases agree with TRBD1. There are 14 residues in the CDR3. The V and J ends lost 8 bases and 1 base, in that order; junction bases with no gene match: 4. The germline gives CDR1 MNHEY, CDR2 SVGAGI. The CDR3 nucleotides read TGTGCCAGCCAGAACAGGGGGAGCAATCAGCCCCAGCATTTT. This gives the protein CASQNRGSNQPQHF.

V usage is TRBV14 and J usage is TRBJ1-6; tentative D call: TRBD1 (6 bases). V was clipped by 5 bases and J by 4 bases, with 9 bases between them. Germline-derived CDR1 and CDR2 are SGHDN and FVKESK. The CDR3 length is 14 residues. CDR3 amino acids: CASSEQGYNSPLHF. The CDR3 DNA reads TGTGCCAGCAGCGAGCAGGGGTATAATTCACCCCTCCACTTT.

V usage is TRBV28 and J usage is TRBJ2-7; possible D gene TRBD1, 6 bases. Germline loops: CDR1 MDHEN, CDR2 SYDVKM. CDR3 length: 15 residues. V was pared by 3 bases and J by 5 bases, with 17 bases between. The CDR3 here is CASSFGRGRSHEQYF. The CDR3 nucleotides read TGTGCCAGCAGTTTTGGCAGGGGACGATCACACGAGCAGTACTTC.

The chain combines TRBV28 with TRBJ2-5, with TRBD1 identical over 10 bases. Trimming removed 6 bases from V and 5 bases from J; junction bases left unmatched: 6. This CDR3 has 14 amino acids. Germline lookup yields CDR1 MDHEN and CDR2 SYDVKM. The CDR3 spells CASSRQGAGETQYF. The CDR3 nucleotides read TGTGCCAGCAGCCGACAGGGGGCAGGGGAGACCCAGTACTTC.

The rearrangement links TRBV21-1 to TRBJ2-3; no check of the table's D call, TRBD2, against the DNA was made. TRBV21-1 is noted as a pseudogene. The CDR3 runs 18 residues. CDR3 nucleotide sequence: TGTGCCAGCAGCAAAGCGACTAGCGGGGGGACGGGCACAGATACGCAGTATTTT. Translation: CASSKATSGGTGTDTQYF.

V is TRBV5-1 and J is TRBJ2-1; 9 nucleotides agree with TRBD1. With 6 bases clipped from V and 5 bases from J, the junction kept 6 bases outside the gene matches. This CDR3 has 14 residues. Germline CDR1 and CDR2: SGHRS and YFSETQ. The CDR3: CASTRDRAHNEQFF. CDR3 nucleotides: TGCGCCAGCACCAGGGACAGGGCTCACAATGAGCAGTTCTTC.

V usage is TRBV4-3 and J usage is TRBJ2-5, with 13 bases lining up with TRBD2. Germline V gene sequence: CDR1 LGHNA, CDR2 YSLEER. This CDR3 is 18 amino acids long. V lost 4 bases to trimming and J lost 4 bases; unmatched junction nucleotides: 12. In DNA form, the CDR3 reads TGCGCCAGCAGCCCGGGCAGACTAGCGGGAGGTCTGGTAGAGACCCAGTACTTC. Encoded protein: CASSPGRLAGGLVETQYF.

The V and J genes are TRBV28 and TRBJ2-7; TRBD2 matches 7 bases. Germline assignment: CDR1 MDHEN and CDR2 SYDVKM. V trimming: 6 bases; J trimming: 4 bases; junction bases outside the gene matches: 15. The CDR3 is 16 amino acids. In nucleotides, the CDR3 is TGTGCCAGCAGCCCCCCTGGTCGGTGGGAGGGGTACGAGCAGTACTTC. Its protein is CASSPPGRWEGYEQYF.

V is TRBV29-1 and J is TRBJ1-1; no clear D gene. Between the trimmed V and J ends, which lost 5 bases and 4 bases, there was a span of 14 bases. CDR1 and CDR2 (germline): SQVTM, ANQGSEA. CDR3 length equals 13 residues. The CDR3, as DNA: TGCAGCGTTTCGGTATCCCGTACCACTGAAGCTTTCTTT. Translation: CSVSVSRTTEAFF.

The chain couples TRBV7-2 to TRBJ1-2; 7 bases match TRBD1. V was pared by 3 bases and J by 7 bases, with 8 bases of the junction left unmatched. Germline assignment: CDR1 SGHTA and CDR2 FQGNSA. There are 14 residues in the CDR3. The CDR3 coding sequence is TGTGCCAGCAGCTTCCTCGGTCGGGACAGTGGCTACACCTTC. It specifies CASSFLGRDSGYTF.

This clone showed up just once. V usage is TRBV5-1 and J usage is TRBJ1-2, with 7 bases identical to TRBD1. CDR3 length: 15 amino acids. CDR1 and CDR2 (germline): SGHRS, YFSETQ. J lost 5 bases, V lost 0 bases, and 7 bases had no gene match. The CDR3 is CASSLDGPGGYGYTF. The CDR3 nucleotides read TGCGCCAGCAGCTTGGATGGGCCAGGGGGATATGGCTACACCTTC.

The chain uses TRBV19 and TRBJ2-3; TRBD1 matches at 7 bases. This CDR3 is built from 15 residues. Germline CDR1 reads LNHDA; CDR2 reads SQIVND (reference sequence). V lost 3 bases, J lost 8 bases, and 11 bases stayed unmatched. CDR3 amino acids: CASSIMEGGAGTQYF. Here the CDR3 DNA reads TGTGCCAGTAGTATTATGGAAGGGGGCGCGGGTACGCAGTATTTT.

The chain carries TRBV29-1 and TRBJ2-7; 8 positions agree with TRBD1. Germline loops: CDR1 SQVTM, CDR2 ANQGSEA. The CDR3 is made up of 13 amino acids. The V segment lost 4 bases and the J segment 3 bases; nucleotides outside the gene matches: 5. DNA of the CDR3: TGCAGCGTTGTGTATACAGGGGGCTACGAGCAGTACTTC. Residues: CSVVYTGGYEQYF.

The rearrangement uses TRBV9 and TRBJ2-7; the match to TRBD2 covers 8 bases. V trimming: 4 bases; J trimming: 0 bases; junction bases outside the gene matches: 6. CDR3 length: 15 residues. Germline V gene data show CDR1 as SGDLS and CDR2 as YYNGEE. CDR3 DNA: TGTGCCAGCAGCACACTAGCGGACAGCTCCTACGAGCAGTACTTC. As protein: CASSTLADSSYEQYF.

The chain recombines TRBV12-3 or TRBV12-4 with TRBJ2-3; D is ambiguous. The CDR3 runs to 13 residues. With 2 bases removed from V and 3 bases from J, the gap between germline ends came to 6 bases. The DNA of the CDR3 is TGTGCCAGCAGTTTAAGGAGAACAGATACGCAGTATTTT. Encoded protein: CASSLRRTDTQYF.

The chain has TRBV9 and TRBJ1-1, with 12 bases matching TRBD1. Germline V gives CDR1 SGDLS, CDR2 YYNGEE. CDR3 size: 19 residues. Unmatched junction bases numbered 18, after V lost 4 bases and J lost 5 bases. The CDR3 DNA is TGTGCCAGCAGCATCTCCACCGGGACAGGGGGCTCCGAACAGACTGAAGCTTTCTTT. Protein: CASSISTGTGGSEQTEAFF.

As for this clone: The same CDR3 is also encoded by other DNA sequences in this sample. The V gene is TRBV29-1, the J gene TRBJ2-7, with TRBD2 matching 14 bases. V lost 6 bases to trimming and J lost 6 bases; unmatched junction nucleotides: 4. Germline CDR1 and CDR2: SQVTM and ANQGSEA. CDR3 length: 13 amino acids. The CDR3 sequence is CSVGLAGALEQYF. The CDR3 bases are TGCAGCGTGGGACTAGCGGGAGCTCTCGAGCAGTACTTC.

The chain employs TRBV4-1 and TRBJ2-7, with 7 positions matching TRBD2. The J segment lost 4 bases and the V segment lost 1 base, leaving 4 bases of the junction unmatched. Germline V lookup: CDR1 MGHRA, CDR2 YSYEKL. There are 14 residues in the CDR3. CDR3: CASSQVRAGYEQYF. The CDR3 nucleotides read TGCGCCAGCAGCCAAGTTAGAGCGGGGTACGAGCAGTACTTC.

The CDR3 loop is CASSLEVGGTDTQYF. As DNA, the CDR3 is TGCGCCAGCAGCTTGGAGGTCGGGGGCACAGATACGCAGTATTTT. J is TRBJ2-3 and V is TRBV5-1; D is possibly TRBD2 (5 bases). Trimming took 0 bases from V and 1 from J, leaving 9 bases between them. From germline, CDR1 is SGHRS and CDR2 YFSETQ. This CDR3 has 15 amino acids.

The chain links TRBV4-1 to TRBJ1-5; 8 bases fit TRBD1. The CDR3 spans 18 residues. V shed 0 bases and J 0 bases; nucleotides not matched to a gene: 7. CDR1 and CDR2 (germline): MGHRA, YSYEKL. CDR3 amino acids: CASSQDPGQEVSNQPQHF. The CDR3, as DNA: TGCGCCAGCAGCCAAGACCCGGGACAGGAGGTTAGCAATCAGCCCCAGCATTTT.

The V gene is TRBV5-4, the J gene TRBJ1-4; D is unclear. Germline CDR1 is SGHNT and CDR2 is YYREEE (reference sequence). Trimming left V 0 bases short and J 8 bases short, with 11 bases between. The CDR3 length is 14 residues. The CDR3 region has the DNA TGTGCCAGCAGCTTGGCGGGGTTGGGCGAAAAACTGTTTTTT. Amino acid sequence: CASSLAGLGEKLFF.

The CDR3 reads CASSLGLAVTYEQYF. DNA for the CDR3: TGTGCCAGCAGCCTCGGACTAGCGGTTACCTACGAGCAGTACTTC. The chain carries TRBV3-1 (or the pseudogene TRBV3-2) and TRBJ2-7; 10 bases map to TRBD2. Germline CDR1 is LGHDT and CDR2 is YNNKEL (reference sequence). With V trimmed by 4 bases and J by 2 bases, 5 bases remained unmatched. This CDR3 region has 15 residues.

This chain connects TRBV7-2 to TRBJ1-4; no definite D call. Germline-derived CDR1 and CDR2 are SGHTA and FQGNSA. The CDR3 is 12 amino acids. The ends were cut back, 5 bases at V and 4 bases at J, with 5 bases in the middle. CDR3 coding DNA: TGTGCCAGCAGCCGCGGTAATGAAAAACTGTTTTTT. It codes for CASSRGNEKLFF.

The chain is built from TRBV11-2 and TRBJ1-2; D is ambiguous. V was clipped by 5 bases and J by 4 bases, with 23 bases between them. CDR3 size: 17 residues. Per germline, CDR1 SGHAT and CDR2 FQNNGV. CDR3 sequence reads: CASSPRRYSGRVYGYTF. CDR3 sequence (DNA): TGTGCCAGCAGCCCCCGGCGATACAGCGGGCGAGTCTATGGCTACACCTTC.